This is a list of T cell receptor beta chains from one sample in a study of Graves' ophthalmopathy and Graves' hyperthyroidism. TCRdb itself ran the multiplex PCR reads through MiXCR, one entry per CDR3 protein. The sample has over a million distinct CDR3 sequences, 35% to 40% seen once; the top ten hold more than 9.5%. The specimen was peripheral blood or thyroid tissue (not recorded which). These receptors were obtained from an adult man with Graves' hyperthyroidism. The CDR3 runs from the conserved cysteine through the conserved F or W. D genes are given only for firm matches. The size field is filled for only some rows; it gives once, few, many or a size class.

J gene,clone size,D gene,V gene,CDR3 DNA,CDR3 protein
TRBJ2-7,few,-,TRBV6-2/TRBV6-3,TGTGCCAGCAGTTATACGGGCGAGCAGTACTTC,CASSYTGEQYF
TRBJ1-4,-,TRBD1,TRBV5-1,TGCGCCAGCAGGCGGACCGGGACAGGGGGTGAAAAACTGTTTTTT,CASRRTGTGGEKLFF
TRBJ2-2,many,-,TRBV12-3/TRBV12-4,TGTGCCAGCAGTTGGGGTGCCGGGGAGCTGTTTTTT,CASSWGAGELFF
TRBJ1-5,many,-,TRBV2,TGTGCCAGCAGTGCAAATGAGGGGCTGGGCTTTTTTCAGCCCCAGCATTTT,CASSANEGLGFFQPQHF
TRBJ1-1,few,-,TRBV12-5,TGTGCTAGTGGTTTGGGGGGCCGGGGCGATGAAGCTTTCTTT,CASGLGGRGDEAFF
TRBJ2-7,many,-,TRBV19,TGTGCCAGTAGTATAGTGGAGGGGGCGTACGAGCAGTACTTC,CASSIVEGAYEQYF
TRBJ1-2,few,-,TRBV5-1,TGCGCCAGCAGCCCGGGTAGGGCATTTGGCTACACCTTC,CASSPGRAFGYTF
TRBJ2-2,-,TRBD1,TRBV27,TGTGCCAGCAGTTTGTCGACAGGGCGTACCGGGGAGCTGTTTTTT,CASSLSTGRTGELFF
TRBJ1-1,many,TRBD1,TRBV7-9,TGTGCCAGCGTCGGGTCCCGGACAGGGGCGGTCACTGAAGCTTTCTTT,CASVGSRTGAVTEAFF
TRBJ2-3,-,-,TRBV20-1,TGCAGTGCCCCCAGGGGGGGTAGCACAGATACGCAGTATTTT,CSAPRGGSTDTQYF
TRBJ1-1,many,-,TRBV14,TGTGCCAGCAGCCAGAATCTGGGGTCGGGAGCTTTCTTT,CASSQNLGSGAFF
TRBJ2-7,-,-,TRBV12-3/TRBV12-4,TGTGCCAGCAGTTTAAATGGAGGGATAGACGAGCAGTACTTC,CASSLNGGIDEQYF
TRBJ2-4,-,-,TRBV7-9,TGTGCCAGCAGCACGGATGGGAACATTCAGTACTTC,CASSTDGNIQYF
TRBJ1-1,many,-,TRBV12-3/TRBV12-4,TGTGCCAGCAGTTGGGGGGCTGAAGCTTTCTTT,CASSWGAEAFF
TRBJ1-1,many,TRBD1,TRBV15,TGTGCCACCTCATTTGGACAGGGAATTAGTGAAGCTTTCTTT,CATSFGQGISEAFF
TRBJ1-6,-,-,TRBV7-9,TGTGCCAGCAGCCTCAGGGTCGAGGATTCACCCCTCCACTTT,CASSLRVEDSPLHF
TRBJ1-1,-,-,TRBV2,TGTGCCAGCAGTGATGGGCAGCAGATAGTGAACACTGAAGCTTTCTTT,CASSDGQQIVNTEAFF
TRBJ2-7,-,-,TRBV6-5,TGTGCCAGCAGTTACTCGGGCAGGGGTTCCGAGCAGTACTTC,CASSYSGRGSEQYF
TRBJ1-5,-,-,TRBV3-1,TGTGCCAGCAGCCAAGATAATAGTCAGCCCCAGCATTTT,CASSQDNSQPQHF
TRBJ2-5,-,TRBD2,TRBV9,TGTGCCAGCAGCGTATCCTGGACTAGCGGGAATGAAGAGACCCAGTACTTC,CASSVSWTSGNEETQYF
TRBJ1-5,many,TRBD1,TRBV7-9,TGTGCCAGCAGCAGAGGGACAGAATTCAATCAGCCCCAGCATTTT,CASSRGTEFNQPQHF
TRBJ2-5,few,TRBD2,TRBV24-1,TGTGCCACCAGTGCTAGACTAGCGGGGGGGCAAGAGACCCAGTACTTC,CATSARLAGGQETQYF
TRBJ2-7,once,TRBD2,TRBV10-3,TGTGCCACCGGGGGGAGAGGGGTATCCTACGAGCAGTACTTC,CATGGRGVSYEQYF
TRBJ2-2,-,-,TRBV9,TGTGCCAGCAGCGTAACCACCCCGAACACCGGGGAGCTGTTTTTT,CASSVTTPNTGELFF
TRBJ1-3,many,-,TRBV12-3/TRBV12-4,TGTGCCAGCCCGGAATCGGGAAACACCATATATTTT,CASPESGNTIYF
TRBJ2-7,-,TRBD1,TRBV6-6,TGTGCCAGCAGTTACACCGGGACAGGGGGTGACCAAAAATCCTACGAGCAGTACTTC,CASSYTGTGGDQKSYEQYF
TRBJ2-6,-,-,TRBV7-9,TGTGCCAGCAGCTCTTACAGGACGGTGATCTCTGGGGCCAACGTCCTGACTTTC,CASSSYRTVISGANVLTF
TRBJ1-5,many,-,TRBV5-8,TGTGCCAGCAGCTCCTTCCGCCCCAATCAGCCCCAGCATTTT,CASSSFRPNQPQHF
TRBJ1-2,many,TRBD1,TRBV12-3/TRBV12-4,TGTGCCAGCAGTTCGGGCTACGGACGATACAGGGGTGACGGCTACACCTTC,CASSSGYGRYRGDGYTF
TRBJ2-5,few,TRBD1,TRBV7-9,TGTGCCAGCAGCAAGGGACAGGGGACTAGGGCCCAGTACTTC,CASSKGQGTRAQYF
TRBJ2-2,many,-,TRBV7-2,TGTGCCACCCGGGACTTACAAGTCACCGGGGAGCTGTTTTTT,CATRDLQVTGELFF
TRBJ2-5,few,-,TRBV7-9,TGTGCCAGCACCCCAGACTCCGCGTCAGAGACCCAGTACTTC,CASTPDSASETQYF
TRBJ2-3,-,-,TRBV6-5,TGTGCCAGCAGTTACTCGCCCCTTGGGGGGATGACAGATACGCAGTATTTT,CASSYSPLGGMTDTQYF
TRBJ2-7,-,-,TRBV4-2,TGTGCCAGCAGCCAAGAAGTAGGGGTCGAGCAGTACTTC,CASSQEVGVEQYF
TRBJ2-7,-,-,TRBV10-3,TGTGCCACCCTCGGGGGACTCTCCTACGAGCAGTACTTC,CATLGGLSYEQYF
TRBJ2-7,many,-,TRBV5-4,TGTGCCAGCAGCTTAAAGGGGACCTACGAGCAGTACTTC,CASSLKGTYEQYF
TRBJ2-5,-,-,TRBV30,TGTGCCTGGGGACTTCAGGAGACCCAGTACTTC,CAWGLQETQYF
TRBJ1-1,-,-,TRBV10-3,TGTGCCATCAGTGAGATGCCCGGGGGGGGCGTGAACACTGAAGCTTTCTTT,CAISEMPGGGVNTEAFF
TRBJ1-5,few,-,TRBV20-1,TGCAGTGCTAGACCCGCGGGTGCTGATAGCAATCAGCCCCAGCATTTT,CSARPAGADSNQPQHF
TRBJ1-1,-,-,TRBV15,TGTGCCACCAGCAGCTTGGGGGTCGGCACTGAAGCTTTCTTT,CATSSLGVGTEAFF
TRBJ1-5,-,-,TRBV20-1,TGCAGTGCTAGAGTGGCTAGCAATCAGCCCCAGCATTTT,CSARVASNQPQHF
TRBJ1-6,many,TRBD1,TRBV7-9,TGTGCCAGCGACAGGGATACTTCACCCCTCCACTTT,CASDRDTSPLHF
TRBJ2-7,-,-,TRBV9,TGTGCCAGCAGCCCCGCCGGGACTCCCTCCTACGAGCAGTACTTC,CASSPAGTPSYEQYF
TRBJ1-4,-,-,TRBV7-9,TGTGCCGGCAGCTTTGGGCAGGGGCTGATATCTGGGGAAAAACTGTTTTTT,CAGSFGQGLISGEKLFF
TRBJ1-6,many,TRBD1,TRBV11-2,TGTGCCAGCAGCGATCTCAGGACAGGGTATAATTCACCCCTCCACTTT,CASSDLRTGYNSPLHF
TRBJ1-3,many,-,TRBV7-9,TGTGCCAGCAGCTTCGATGGGACTTCGGCCTCCACCATATATTTT,CASSFDGTSASTIYF
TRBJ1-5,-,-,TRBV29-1,TGCAGCGTTGAAGGCTATAGCAATCAGCCCCAGCATTTT,CSVEGYSNQPQHF
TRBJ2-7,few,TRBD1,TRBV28,TGTGCCAGCAGTACCCACAGGGGGGATCCCTACGAGCAGTACTTC,CASSTHRGDPYEQYF
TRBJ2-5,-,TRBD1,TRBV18,TGTGCCAGCTCACTTCACACAGGGGAGGAGACCCAGTACTTC,CASSLHTGEETQYF
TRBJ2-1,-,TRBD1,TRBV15,TGTGCCACCAGCAGGGGACAGGGGGCGGATGAGCAGTTCTTC,CATSRGQGADEQFF
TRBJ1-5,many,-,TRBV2,TGTGCCAGCAGTGAAGGGGCGGCTAGCAATCAGCCCCAGCATTTT,CASSEGAASNQPQHF